The sequence of this TCR beta chain was determined in a study of cytomegalovirus exposure and HLA in healthy donors. PCR used 60 Vbeta primers and 13 Jbeta primers. Repertoires were generated with immunoSEQ multiplex PCR, while TCRdb's copy carries only in-frame clones and drops some. The sample includes about 200,000 clones, about 79% of them seen just once. This CDR3 has 11 residues. The V and J ends lost 3 bases and 11 bases respectively, with 5 bases between them. Germline CDR1 and CDR2: SNHLY and FYNNEI. The sequencing sample was made of PBMCs. The chain employs TRBV2 and TRBJ1-6, with D uncertain. The source is a man younger than 35 in good health and CMV-seronegative. The CDR3, as DNA: TGTGCCAGCAGTGAGGCCCCACCCCTCCACTTT. It yields the protein CASSEAPPLHF.